This TCR beta chain was captured in a study of regulatory T cells in long-lasting Graves disease. Germline V gene lookup returns CDR1 SGHVS and CDR2 FNYEAQ. This CDR3 has 13 residues. Trimming stripped 6 bases from V and 4 bases from J, with 12 bases between. This clonotype was counted ten times or more. As for time point: persistent/refractory GD, antithyroid drugs over 5 years with positive TRAb. Extracted RNA from PBMCs served as the source of the TCR library. In building TCR beta libraries, iRepertoire HTBI primers were used together with Arm-PCR of CDR3 regions. TCRdb re-derived calls from the multiplex PCR reads in MiXCR, one entry per CDR3 protein. The table shows hundreds of thousands of distinct CDR3 sequences, with under 25% occurring only once.

The sequencing here drew on peripheral blood mononuclear cells (PBMCs), taken when the disease was refractory, from a patient treated with antithyroid drugs. The sequence came from a female donor with Graves disease. The gene calls are TRBV7-6 and TRBJ1-1, with unresolved D. This CDR3 reads CASSAGHLTEAFF. Here the CDR3 DNA reads TGTGCCAGCAGTGCTGGCCATCTCACTGAAGCTTTCTTT.